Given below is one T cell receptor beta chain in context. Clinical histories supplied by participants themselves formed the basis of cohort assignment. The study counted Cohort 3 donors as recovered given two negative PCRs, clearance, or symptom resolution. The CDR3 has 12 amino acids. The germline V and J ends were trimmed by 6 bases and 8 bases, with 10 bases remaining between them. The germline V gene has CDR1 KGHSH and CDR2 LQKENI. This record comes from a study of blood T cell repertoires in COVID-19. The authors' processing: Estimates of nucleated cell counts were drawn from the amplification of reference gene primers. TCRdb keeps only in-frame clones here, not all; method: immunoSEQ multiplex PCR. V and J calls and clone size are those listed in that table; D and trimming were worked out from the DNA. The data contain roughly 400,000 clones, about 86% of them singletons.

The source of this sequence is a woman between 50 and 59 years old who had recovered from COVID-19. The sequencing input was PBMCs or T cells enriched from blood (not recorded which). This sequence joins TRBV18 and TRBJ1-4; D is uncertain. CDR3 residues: CASSPAREKLFF. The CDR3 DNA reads TGTGCCAGCTCGCCAGCCAGGGAAAAACTGTTTTTT.